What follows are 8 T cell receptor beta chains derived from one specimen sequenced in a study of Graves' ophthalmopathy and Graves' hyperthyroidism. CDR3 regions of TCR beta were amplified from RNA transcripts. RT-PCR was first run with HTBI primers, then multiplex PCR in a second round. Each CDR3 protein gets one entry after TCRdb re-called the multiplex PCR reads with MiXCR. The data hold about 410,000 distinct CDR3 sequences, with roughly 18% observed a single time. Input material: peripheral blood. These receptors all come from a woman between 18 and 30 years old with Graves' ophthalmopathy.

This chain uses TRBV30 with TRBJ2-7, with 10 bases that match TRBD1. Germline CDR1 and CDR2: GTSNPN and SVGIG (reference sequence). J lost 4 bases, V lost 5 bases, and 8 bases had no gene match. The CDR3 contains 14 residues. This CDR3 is CAWDRQGAGYEQYF. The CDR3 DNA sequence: TGTGCCTGGGATAGACAGGGGGCTGGTTACGAGCAGTACTTC.

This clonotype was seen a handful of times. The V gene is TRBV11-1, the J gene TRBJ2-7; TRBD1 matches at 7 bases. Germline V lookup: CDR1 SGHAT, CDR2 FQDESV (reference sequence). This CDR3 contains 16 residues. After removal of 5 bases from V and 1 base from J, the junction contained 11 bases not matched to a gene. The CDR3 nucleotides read TGTGCCAGCAGCCGGACAGGAGGACTCTATTCCTACGAGCAGTACTTC. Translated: CASSRTGGLYSYEQYF.

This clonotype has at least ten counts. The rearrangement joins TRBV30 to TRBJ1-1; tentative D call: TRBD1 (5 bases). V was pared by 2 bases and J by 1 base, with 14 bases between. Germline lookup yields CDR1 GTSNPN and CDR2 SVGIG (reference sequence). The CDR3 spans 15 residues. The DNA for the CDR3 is TGTGCCTGGAGTCGCCAGACAGCCCCGAACACTGAAGCTTTCTTT. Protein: CAWSRQTAPNTEAFF.

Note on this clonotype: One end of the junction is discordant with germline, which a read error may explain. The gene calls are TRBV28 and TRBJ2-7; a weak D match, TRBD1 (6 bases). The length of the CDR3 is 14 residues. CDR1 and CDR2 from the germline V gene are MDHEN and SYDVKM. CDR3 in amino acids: CASRPTGPSSEQYF. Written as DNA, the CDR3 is TGTGCCAGCAGACCGACAGGCCCGTCCTCCGAGCAGTACTTC.

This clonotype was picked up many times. The CDR3 protein is CASTPGQPGNSPLHF. The CDR3 coding sequence is TGTGCCAGTACCCCCGGACAGCCGGGAAATTCACCCCTCCACTTT. V gene TRBV19 combines with J gene TRBJ1-6; TRBD1 might be the D (6 bases). With 7 bases removed from V and 7 bases from J, the gap between germline ends came to 17 bases. The CDR3 spans 15 residues. CDR1 is LNHDA, CDR2 SQIVND, per germline (reference sequence).

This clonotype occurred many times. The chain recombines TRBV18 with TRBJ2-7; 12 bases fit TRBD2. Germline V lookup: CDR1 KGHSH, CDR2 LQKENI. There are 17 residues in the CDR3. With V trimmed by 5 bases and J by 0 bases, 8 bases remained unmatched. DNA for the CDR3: TGTGCCAGCTCATTCACAGGACTAGCGGGGTCCTCCTACGAGCAGTACTTC. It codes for CASSFTGLAGSSYEQYF.

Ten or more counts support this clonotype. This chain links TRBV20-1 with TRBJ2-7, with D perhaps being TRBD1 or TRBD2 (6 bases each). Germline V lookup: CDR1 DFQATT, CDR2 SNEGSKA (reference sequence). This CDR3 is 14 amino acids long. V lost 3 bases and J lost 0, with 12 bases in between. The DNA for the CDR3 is TGCAGTGCTAGGAGGGGGGAGCGCTCCTACGAGCAGTACTTC. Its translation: CSARRGERSYEQYF.

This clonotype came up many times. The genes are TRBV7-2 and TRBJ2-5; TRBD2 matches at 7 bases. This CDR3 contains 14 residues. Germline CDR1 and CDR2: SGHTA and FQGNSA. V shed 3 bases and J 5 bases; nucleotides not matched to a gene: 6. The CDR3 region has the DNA TGTGCCAGCAGCTTTGACCCGGGGGGTGAGACCCAGTACTTC. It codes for CASSFDPGGETQYF.